The 22 T cell receptor beta chains below come from one sample, sequenced in a study of blood T cells in healthy people across ages. Primers used in a second PCR of about 7 to 12 cycles were a sample-barcoded 5' primer and a J-beta primer mix. TCRdb processed the 5' RACE reads anew with MiXCR; each CDR3 protein has one entry. The sample contains about 1,600,000 distinct CDR3 sequences, roughly 45% of which appear only once. The source material was blood. These receptors were obtained from a woman younger than 30 in good health.

Details on this clonotype: Relative to the germline gene, one junction end is altered; a read error may explain this. The V call is TRBV5-4, the J call TRBJ2-4; 12 nucleotides align to TRBD2. There are 15 residues in the CDR3. The germline V gene has CDR1 SGHNT and CDR2 YYREEE (reference sequence). The CDR3 DNA reads as TGTGCCAGCAGCCAGAGACTAGCGGGAGAGAACATTCGGTACTTC. Translating it yields CASSQRLAGENIRYF.

In this sample, this clonotype turned up a few times. The rearrangement joins TRBV29-1 to TRBJ2-7; 8 bases fit TRBD1. The CDR3 runs 14 residues. The junction had 13 bases not matched to a gene; V was cut back by 6 bases and J by 6 bases. Germline values: CDR1 SQVTM, CDR2 ANQGSEA. The CDR3 nucleotides read TGCAGCGTCAAAACGACAGGGGTAGGAAGCGAGCAGTACTTC. Translation gives CSVKTTGVGSEQYF.

The chain recombines TRBV5-1 with TRBJ1-1; 7 bases fit TRBD1. Trimming cost V 4 bases and J 1 base; bases outside gene matches: 7. Looked up from germline, CDR1 is SGHRS and CDR2 is YFSETQ. This CDR3 has 15 amino acids. Here the CDR3 DNA reads TGCGCCAGCAGCCAACGACAGGGACGGAACACTGAAGCTTTCTTT. The encoded protein is CASSQRQGRNTEAFF.

The J gene is TRBJ2-1, the V gene TRBV5-1; 10 nucleotides line up with TRBD2. Germline trimming cut 0 bases from V and 5 bases from J; bases unmatched to any gene: 11. Per germline, CDR1 SGHRS and CDR2 YFSETQ. The CDR3 has 18 amino acids. CDR3: CASSLGLAGLPPNNEQFF. In DNA form, the CDR3 reads TGCGCCAGCAGCTTGGGACTAGCGGGTTTGCCCCCAAACAATGAGCAGTTCTTC.

This clonotype was counted ten times or more. The rearrangement uses TRBV25-1 and TRBJ1-2; possible D gene TRBD1, 5 bases. This CDR3 is built from 11 residues. Germline-derived CDR1 and CDR2 are MGHDK and SYGVNS. V was trimmed by 7 bases and J by 4 bases, leaving 7 bases between them. The CDR3 is CASTGGYGYTF. CDR3 nucleotides: TGTGCCAGCACTGGGGGCTATGGCTACACCTTC.

In its sample, this clonotype was seen a few times. Here the CDR3 reads CASTVSGNQYF. CDR3 bases: TGTGCCAGCACCGTGAGCGGGAACCAGTACTTC. The V and J genes are TRBV12-3 or TRBV12-4 and TRBJ2-7, with TRBD2 matching over 7 bases. The CDR3 spans 11 residues. Trimming cost V 7 bases and J 10 bases; bases outside gene matches: 7.

The V call is TRBV25-1, the J call TRBJ2-4; 9 bases fit TRBD1. CDR3 length equals 12 residues. With 7 bases clipped from V and 13 bases from J, the junction kept 8 bases outside the gene matches. The germline V gene has CDR1 MGHDK and CDR2 SYGVNS. CDR3 nucleotides: TGTGCCAGCACGGAACAGGGGGCAGGGCAGTACTTC. This translates into CASTEQGAGQYF.

This clonotype has just a few counts. The chain links TRBV6-2 or TRBV6-3 to TRBJ2-3, with 10 bases that match TRBD2. Germline V gene data show CDR1 as MNHEY and CDR2 as SVGEGT. The V gene end was trimmed by 0 bases and the J gene end by 3 bases; junction bases not matched to a gene: 12. The length of the CDR3 is 19 residues. The CDR3 region has the DNA TGTGCCAGCAGTTACTCGATAGTTGCCCCTAGCGGGAGAACAGATACGCAGTATTTT. Its translation is CASSYSIVAPSGRTDTQYF.

Only one count was recorded for this clonotype. V gene TRBV7-6 combines with J gene TRBJ2-1, with TRBD2 matching 12 bases. With V trimmed by 4 bases and J by 7 bases, 11 bases remained unmatched. The CDR3 length is 17 residues. CDR1 and CDR2 from the germline V gene are SGHVS and FNYEAQ. The CDR3 DNA sequence: TGTGCCAGCAGCTCCGCCCCCACTAGCGGGAGGAATAATGAGCAGTTCTTC. It translates to CASSSAPTSGRNNEQFF.

Ten or more counts support this clonotype. This rearrangement joins TRBV7-9 to TRBJ2-1; maybe TRBD1 (5 bases). V lost 2 bases, J lost 1 base, and 9 bases lay in between. This CDR3 contains 15 residues. The germline gives CDR1 SEHNR, CDR2 FQNEAQ (reference sequence). CDR3 sequence reads: CASSLSAGSYNEQFF. CDR3 in DNA: TGTGCCAGCAGCTTATCGGCAGGGTCCTACAATGAGCAGTTCTTC.

This chain connects TRBV29-1 to TRBJ1-1; tentative D call: TRBD1 (6 bases). CDR1 is SQVTM, CDR2 ANQGSEA, per germline. The CDR3 loop spans 13 amino acids. Trimming pared 1 base from V and 3 bases from J, leaving 9 bases between. The CDR3 is CSVEGAGDTEAFF. DNA for the CDR3: TGCAGCGTTGAAGGGGCAGGGGACACTGAAGCTTTCTTT.

The chain carries TRBV5-6 and TRBJ2-6; 9 bases are a match to TRBD2. V shed 3 bases, J shed 0 bases, and the junction held 13 bases outside the gene matches. Germline V CDR1 and CDR2: SGHDT, YYEEEE. The CDR3 spans 20 residues. The CDR3 region is CASSSISGRVKSSGANVLTF. CDR3 coding DNA: TGTGCCAGCAGCTCCATTAGCGGGAGAGTCAAGAGCTCTGGGGCCAACGTCCTGACTTTC.

The chain employs TRBV14 and TRBJ2-5; 10 bases align to TRBD2. Germline V CDR1 and CDR2: SGHDN, FVKESK. The length of the CDR3 is 19 residues. V was clipped by 3 bases and J by 11 bases; unmatched bases: 24. As DNA, the CDR3 is TGTGCCAGCAGCCACCTACTCCGACCGGGACTAGCGATAGATCCTGAGCAGTACTTC. As protein: CASSHLLRPGLAIDPEQYF.

The chain combines TRBV11-2 with TRBJ1-2; D is unclear. CDR1 is SGHAT, CDR2 FQNNGV, per germline. The CDR3 length is 14 residues. The V gene lost 4 bases and the J gene lost 7 bases, with 16 bases spanning the gap. DNA for the CDR3: TGTGCCAGCAGCTCAGGAACGAAAACGGCTGGCTACACCTTC. Its protein product is CASSSGTKTAGYTF.

In nucleotides, the CDR3 is TGCAGTGCTAGAGGGGCCGGTCCCGAGAAACTAGCGAGAGGGGAGCAGTTCTTC. It encodes CSARGAGPEKLARGEQFF. The chain has TRBV20-1 and TRBJ2-1; 7 bases align to TRBD2. CDR1 and CDR2 (germline): DFQATT, SNEGSKA (reference sequence). CDR3 length: 18 residues. The ends lost 1 base at V and 10 bases at J; junction bases unmatched: 22.

CDR3 sequence: CASSLGTSSLREQYF. As DNA, the CDR3 is TGCGCCAGCAGCTTGGGGACTAGTTCGCTCCGTGAGCAGTACTTC. The chain combines TRBV5-1 with TRBJ2-4, with TRBD2 identical over 7 bases. Germline CDR1 and CDR2: SGHRS and YFSETQ. With V trimmed by 0 bases and J by 13 bases, 13 bases remained unmatched. The CDR3 runs to 15 residues.

The chain is built from TRBV12-3 or TRBV12-4 and TRBJ2-6; 9 bases are a match to TRBD1. This CDR3 has 16 amino acids. V was pared by 7 bases and J by 0 bases, with 4 bases of the junction left unmatched. CDR3 nucleotides: TGTGCCAGCACTGGGACAGGGAACTCTGGGGCCAACGTCCTGACTTTC. It specifies CASTGTGNSGANVLTF.

CDR3 protein: CAISEEMNTEAFF. As DNA, the CDR3 is TGTGCCATCAGTGAGGAAATGAACACTGAAGCTTTCTTT. This chain uses TRBV10-3 with TRBJ1-1; D is unresolved. The CDR3 has 13 amino acids. Germline V lookup: CDR1 ENHRY, CDR2 SYGVKD. V was shortened by 2 bases and J by 0 bases, with 4 bases between the two germline ends.

The chain links TRBV4-3 to TRBJ2-5; 9 bases are a match to TRBD2. The J call may not be correct, given that the DNA end is closer to TRBJ2-1. In germline, CDR1 is LGHNA, CDR2 YSLEER. CDR3 size: 17 residues. The DNA for the CDR3 is TGCGCCAGCAGCCAAGGGGCTAGCGGGAAACTTGGAGAGACCCAGTTCTTC. Translation gives CASSQGASGKLGETQFF.

The V and J genes are TRBV9 and TRBJ2-6; 10 nucleotides agree with TRBD1. This CDR3 spans 18 amino acids. With V trimmed by 1 base and J by 2 bases, 6 bases remained unmatched. Germline V gene lookup returns CDR1 SGDLS and CDR2 YYNGEE. CDR3 sequence (DNA): TGTGCCAGCAGCGTATCCGGGACAGGGGCCCCTGGGGCCAACGTCCTGACTTTC. As protein: CASSVSGTGAPGANVLTF.

This chain joins TRBV4-1 and TRBJ1-5; D might be TRBD1 (5 bases). The germline V gene encodes CDR1 MGHRA and CDR2 YSYEKL. Trimming pared 4 bases from V and 2 bases from J, leaving 21 bases between. The CDR3 has 18 amino acids. In DNA form, the CDR3 reads TGCGCCAGCAGCCTTAAGGACACCCGCGAGGCTGGCAATCAGCCCCAGCATTTT. This sequence encodes CASSLKDTREAGNQPQHF.

The rearrangement uses TRBV6-2 or TRBV6-3 and TRBJ2-1, with D possibly being TRBD1 (5 bases). From germline, CDR1 is MNHEY and CDR2 SVGEGT. The CDR3 consists of 16 residues. V lost 4 bases, J lost 0 bases, and 13 bases lay in between. CDR3 region: CASSLQASVSYNEQFF. CDR3 sequence (DNA): TGTGCCAGCAGTTTACAGGCCAGCGTCTCCTACAATGAGCAGTTCTTC.